Listed below are T cell receptor beta chains from one sample, sequenced in a study of shared clonotypes between healthy human individuals. Assay used: immunoSEQ multiplex PCR; TCRdb lists only in-frame clones, some missing. The sample has hundreds of thousands of clones, about four fifths seen once; the top ten hold 13%. Input material: PBMCs. The receptors here all came from a woman aged 40-49 years in good health. Some clones in this sample may be carry-over from other donors' samples. Each CDR3 is given without its conserved first and last residue. Each record gives: D gene, V gene, CDR3 protein. The D gene is left open where the match is weak.

>-|TRBV4-1
ASSQPRDGTNTGELF
>TRBD1|TRBV25-1
ASSAGQGDIGGYT
>TRBD2|TRBV11-3
ASSKTSGGELF
>TRBD2|TRBV11-2
ASSQREASGNYEQY
>TRBD2|TRBV9
ASSPRTSGSSSYEQY
>TRBD2|TRBV7-8
ASSKLAGGSYEQY
>-|TRBV10-3
AIRSGYDQPQH
>-|TRBV5-6
ASSLAGVNYGYT
>-|TRBV9
ASSVATYSYEQY
>TRBD2|TRBV7-7
ASSPLAGNSEQY
>-|TRBV2
ASSPSVGWETQY
>-|TRBV28
ASSPLAWTAPGLGQY
>-|TRBV29-1
SVEETGKTQY
>-|TRBV18
ASSPPSISGERYGYT
>-|TRBV15
ATSRGVKNIQY
>TRBD2|TRBV5-1
ASSPLAGGPRANEQF
>TRBD1|TRBV5-1
ASSLSTGTDEQY
>TRBD1|TRBV9
ASSPRDSYNSPLH
>-|TRBV18
ASSQGGGSGNQPQH
>-|TRBV10-3
AISVNGAGEAF
>-|TRBV9
ASSAGLGGTEAF
>TRBD1|TRBV4-1
ASSQQTGTGAYEQY
>TRBD2|TRBV7-3
ASSISGRAGDTQY
>-|TRBV19
ASSPDSREKLF
>-|TRBV15
ATSRDKGNYEQY
>-|TRBV30
ATTRDFLYYEQY
>TRBD1|TRBV11-2
ASSLLRDRGFGAF
>-|TRBV28
ASSAGPQPQH
>TRBD1|TRBV7-9
ASTPTGVDIQY
>-|TRBV2
ASSGRSSGANVLT
>-|TRBV10-2
ASSVAGASSYEQY
>-|TRBV27
ASSPLASKNIQY
>TRBD2|TRBV7-2
ASSLSGSSYEQY
>-|TRBV28
ASRSPQGADYGYT
>-|TRBV5-5
ASSLWGGAATEAF
>-|TRBV4-1
ASSQTRENTDTQY
>TRBD2|TRBV28
ASTATRLAGLVFNEQF
>-|TRBV7-9
ASSLAQGHTGELF
>TRBD2|TRBV9
ASSVLAGVTDTQY
>-|TRBV18
ASSPGAGVTNYGYT
>-|TRBV4-2
ASSQDGGNEQF
>-|TRBV29-1
SVESGLWSTDTQY
>-|TRBV29-1
SAEGSAETQY
>TRBD1|TRBV5-1
ASSSTGVRGANVLT
>-|TRBV2
ASTLRGGGSEAF
>TRBD1|TRBV28
ASSFEGGVNGELF
>-|TRBV6-1
ASRPAGTVYNEQF
>-|TRBV15
ATSRDPRGPGSEQY
>-|TRBV2
ASTLGGGNQPQH
>-|TRBV19
ASSQGDYGYT
>TRBD2|TRBV6-9
ASHLAGRWETQY
>-|TRBV7-9
ASSPPQYYGYT